A selection of T cell receptor beta chains follows, all from one sample in a study of OX40 agonist ivuxolimab in advanced cancers. Only in-frame clones appear in the TCRdb table, and some are missing; sequencing was by immunoSEQ multiplex PCR. This table has about 40,000 clones, approximately 88% appearing once. The sample in question was CD4+ or CD8+ T cells sorted from blood, obtained in a trial of the OX40 agonist ivuxolimab. The receptor set was obtained from an adult with an advanced solid tumor such as melanoma, head and neck, liver or kidney cancer. CDR3s include the opening cysteine and the closing phenylalanine or tryptophan. A D gene is named only where the DNA matches it firmly. Size is stated for part of the rows, as once, few or many counts, or as a class when the clone is expanded.

size	D	V	J	CDR3	DNA
NA	NA	TRBV11-3	TRBJ2-7	CASSPGGYEQYF	TGTGCCAGCAGCCCGGGTGGCTACGAGCAGTACTTC
NA	NA	TRBV30	TRBJ2-2	CAWSVAGELFF	TGTGCCTGGAGTGTTGCCGGGGAGCTGTTTTTT
NA	NA	TRBV11-3	TRBJ2-5	CASSLKWGFGETQYF	TGTGCCAGCAGCTTGAAGTGGGGGTTTGGAGAGACCCAGTACTTC
NA	NA	TRBV7-3	TRBJ2-3	CASSPGYDTDTQYF	TGTGCCAGCAGCCCCGGGTATGACACAGATACGCAGTATTTT
NA	TRBD1	TRBV28	TRBJ1-2	CASSPFTGTVYGYTF	TGTGCCAGCAGTCCTTTTACCGGGACAGTTTATGGCTACACCTTC
NA	NA	TRBV6-5	TRBJ1-5	CASSPAPGPNQPQHF	TGTGCCAGCAGTCCCGCCCCAGGGCCCAATCAGCCCCAGCATTTT
NA	NA	TRBV5-6	TRBJ2-7	CASSLYEENEQYF	TGTGCCAGCAGCTTGTACGAGGAAAACGAGCAGTACTTC
NA	NA	TRBV5-6	TRBJ2-2	CASSLFAANTGELFF	TGTGCCAGCAGCTTGTTCGCCGCGAACACCGGGGAGCTGTTTTTT
NA	TRBD2	TRBV11-3	TRBJ2-1	CASSLAPGLAINEQFF	TGTGCCAGCAGCCTAGCCCCGGGACTAGCGATCAATGAGCAGTTCTTC
NA	NA	TRBV6-5	TRBJ2-7	CASRAGPTYEQYF	TGTGCCAGCAGGGCAGGGCCCACCTACGAGCAGTACTTC
NA	TRBD1	TRBV13	TRBJ1-2	CASSLSDRGPGYTF	TGTGCCAGCAGCCTAAGTGACAGGGGGCCTGGCTACACCTTC
NA	NA	TRBV10-3	TRBJ1-3	CAISESIRASSGNTIYF	TGTGCCATCAGTGAGTCGATACGGGCAAGCTCTGGAAACACCATATATTTT
NA	NA	TRBV19	TRBJ1-1	CASRLTGMNTEAFF	TGTGCCAGTAGATTGACTGGGATGAACACTGAAGCTTTCTTT
NA	NA	TRBV7-6	TRBJ2-7	CASRDLGAYEQYF	TGTGCCAGCAGGGACCTGGGAGCCTACGAGCAGTACTTC
NA	TRBD2	TRBV15	TRBJ2-7	CATSRDPSGSDEQYF	TGTGCCACCAGCAGAGATCCCAGCGGGAGCGACGAGCAGTACTTC
NA	TRBD2	TRBV12-5	TRBJ2-3	CASALTSGSLPDTQYF	TGTGCTAGTGCCCTAACTAGCGGGAGTTTGCCAGATACGCAGTATTTT
NA	TRBD1	TRBV2	TRBJ2-2	CASSEDRGANTGELFF	TGTGCCAGCAGTGAGGACAGGGGAGCGAACACCGGGGAGCTGTTTTTT
NA	NA	TRBV19	TRBJ2-3	CASNQAPTDTQYF	TGTGCCAGTAATCAGGCGCCTACAGATACGCAGTATTTT
NA	TRBD2	TRBV7-9	TRBJ2-5	CASSLEFSSGGGETQYF	TGTGCCAGCAGCTTAGAGTTTTCTAGCGGGGGCGGGGAGACCCAGTACTTC
NA	TRBD2	TRBV6-5	TRBJ2-7	CASAGLADNYEQYF	TGTGCCAGCGCTGGACTAGCGGATAACTACGAGCAGTACTTC
NA	NA	TRBV6-4	TRBJ2-1	CASSESQTDFYNEQFF	TGTGCCAGCAGTGAATCCCAGACAGACTTCTACAATGAGCAGTTCTTC
NA	TRBD1	TRBV28	TRBJ1-2	CASRSPYADRVDYYGYTF	TGTGCCAGCAGGTCTCCATACGCAGACAGGGTGGATTACTATGGCTACACCTTC
NA	NA	TRBV27	TRBJ1-1	CASSQQDKGGTEAFF	TGTGCCAGCAGTCAACAAGACAAGGGGGGGACTGAAGCTTTCTTT
NA	NA	TRBV16	TRBJ2-1	CASSPGRLGRGSYNEQFF	TGTGCCAGCAGCCCAGGCCGGCTGGGGCGGGGCTCCTACAATGAGCAGTTCTTC
NA	NA	TRBV7-9	TRBJ2-2	CASSVGFPGELFF	TGTGCCAGCAGCGTAGGGTTTCCCGGGGAGCTGTTTTTT
NA	NA	TRBV18	TRBJ2-7	CASSPGTAGYEQYF	TGTGCCAGCTCACCGGGGACGGCCGGGTACGAGCAGTACTTC
once	NA	TRBV7-2	TRBJ2-7	CASSFPRHYEQYF	TGTGCCAGCAGCTTCCCGCGCCACTACGAGCAGTACTTC
NA	TRBD1	TRBV30	TRBJ1-4	CAWSVGTGVEKLFF	TGTGCCTGGAGTGTCGGGACAGGGGTGGAAAAACTGTTTTTT
NA	NA	TRBV7-9	TRBJ2-5	CASSLVPRGLEETQYF	TGTGCCAGCAGCTTAGTGCCCCGGGGGCTGGAAGAGACCCAGTACTTC
NA	TRBD1	TRBV27	TRBJ1-5	CASRQGARQPQHF	TGTGCCAGCAGACAGGGGGCGCGCCAGCCCCAGCATTTT
NA	TRBD2	TRBV6-5	TRBJ2-1	CASSASSGSANEQFF	TGTGCCAGCAGTGCATCTAGCGGGAGCGCCAATGAGCAGTTCTTC
NA	NA	TRBV9	TRBJ2-1	CASSVDEIEQFF	TGTGCCAGCAGCGTAGACGAGATTGAGCAGTTCTTC
NA	NA	TRBV30	TRBJ2-2	CAWKLTNTGELFF	TGTGCCTGGAAACTTACTAACACCGGGGAGCTGTTTTTT
NA	NA	TRBV5-1	TRBJ1-1	CASTSQGRVNTEAFF	TGCGCCAGCACATCCCAGGGACGGGTTAACACTGAAGCTTTCTTT
NA	NA	TRBV4-1	TRBJ2-7	CASSQYRDIAYEQYF	TGCGCCAGCAGCCAGTACCGGGACATAGCCTACGAGCAGTACTTC
NA	NA	TRBV6-5	TRBJ2-7	CASSYGSYYEQYF	TGTGCCAGCAGTTACGGTAGCTATTACGAGCAGTACTTC
NA	TRBD2	TRBV9	TRBJ2-7	CASSVGGSGRSEQYF	TGTGCCAGCAGCGTAGGAGGAAGCGGGAGGTCCGAGCAGTACTTC
NA	NA	TRBV7-8	TRBJ1-1	CASSFRPGNTEAFF	TGTGCCAGCAGCTTCAGGCCGGGGAACACTGAAGCTTTCTTT
NA	TRBD1	TRBV27	TRBJ2-5	CASSTLQTGLETQYF	TGTGCCAGCAGTACCCTTCAGACAGGGTTAGAGACCCAGTACTTC
NA	NA	TRBV6-1	TRBJ2-5	CASRRDGQETQYF	TGTGCCAGCAGGAGGGACGGTCAAGAGACCCAGTACTTC
NA	NA	TRBV4-1	TRBJ2-2	CASSQERTGELFF	TGCGCCAGCAGCCAAGAGAGAACCGGGGAGCTGTTTTTT
once	TRBD2	TRBV7-2	TRBJ2-5	CASSPGLAGVKETQYF	TGTGCCAGCAGCCCTGGTCTAGCGGGAGTTAAAGAGACCCAGTACTTC
NA	NA	TRBV19	TRBJ1-5	CASSYGLNQPQHF	TGTGCCAGTAGTTACGGGTTAAATCAGCCCCAGCATTTT
NA	NA	TRBV4-2	TRBJ1-2	CASSQDFATPSYGYTF	TGTGCCAGCAGCCAAGATTTCGCCACACCTTCCTATGGCTACACCTTC
medium-sized	TRBD2	TRBV12-5	TRBJ2-5	CASGLALAGVSLEETQYF	TGTGCTAGTGGTTTGGCGCTAGCGGGAGTATCCTTGGAAGAGACCCAGTACTTC
NA	TRBD2	TRBV27	TRBJ2-7	CASSLFSSGSSMEQYF	TGTGCCAGCAGTTTATTTTCTAGCGGGAGCTCCATGGAGCAGTACTTC
NA	TRBD2	TRBV7-6	TRBJ2-7	CASSLEAREGEQYF	TGTGCCAGCAGCTTAGAGGCCCGGGAGGGCGAGCAGTACTTC
NA	NA	TRBV28	TRBJ1-3	CASSFGGNTIYF	TGTGCCAGCAGTTTCGGTGGAAACACCATATATTTT
NA	TRBD1	TRBV5-8	TRBJ2-1	CASSLVGQGRWNEQFF	TGTGCCAGCAGCTTGGTTGGACAGGGTAGGTGGAATGAGCAGTTCTTC
NA	TRBD2	TRBV28	TRBJ2-7	CASSLILASGDVWEQYF	TGTGCCAGCAGCCTTATATTGGCTAGCGGTGACGTGTGGGAGCAGTACTTC
NA	NA	TRBV13	TRBJ2-5	CASSLWGRVFQETQYF	TGTGCCAGCAGCTTATGGGGCAGGGTTTTCCAAGAGACCCAGTACTTC
NA	NA	TRBV18	TRBJ2-7	CASSLQNKTGQYF	TGTGCCAGCTCACTCCAGAACAAGACAGGGCAGTACTTC
NA	NA	TRBV11-1	TRBJ2-7	CASSSRYSYEQYF	TGTGCCAGCAGCTCGCGTTACTCCTACGAGCAGTACTTC
NA	TRBD1	TRBV19	TRBJ2-1	CASSIDQGAQGNEQFF	TGTGCCAGTAGTATAGATCAGGGGGCGCAAGGCAATGAGCAGTTCTTC
once	TRBD1	TRBV9	TRBJ2-6	CASSVEDRGPSGANVLTF	TGTGCCAGCAGCGTAGAGGACAGGGGGCCGTCTGGGGCCAACGTCCTGACTTTC
NA	TRBD2	TRBV11-2	TRBJ2-7	CASSLALAGGSYEQYF	TGTGCCAGCAGCTTAGCACTAGCGGGAGGGTCCTACGAGCAGTACTTC
NA	NA	TRBV11-2	TRBJ2-1	CASSLARDHYNEQFF	TGTGCCAGCAGCTTAGCGCGGGACCACTACAATGAGCAGTTCTTC
NA	TRBD2	TRBV6-1	TRBJ2-1	CASSILAGDNEQFF	TGTGCCAGCAGCATACTAGCGGGGGACAATGAGCAGTTCTTC